This T cell receptor beta chain was sequenced for a study of cytomegalovirus exposure and HLA in healthy donors. Germline loops: CDR1 SGHAT, CDR2 FQNNGV. V shed 5 bases, J shed 4 bases, and the junction held 14 bases outside the gene matches. This CDR3 is built from 17 residues. 60 Vbeta and 13 Jbeta primers were used in PCR. Sequencing used immunoSEQ multiplex PCR; TCRdb keeps in-frame clones, though not all of them. Seen here are about 150,000 clones, more than 75% observed once, and the top ten hold roughly 4%. The source material was PBMCs. This TCR was sampled from a human donor in good health. This rearrangement joins TRBV11-2 to TRBJ1-3; 7 bases are shared with TRBD1. The CDR3 bases are TGTGCCAGCAGCAACCGGGGACAGCCTTTGGTGGGAAACACCATATATTTT. Translating gives CASSNRGQPLVGNTIYF.